This T cell receptor (beta chain) originates from a study of Ad26.COV2.S vaccination and SARS-CoV-2 variants. On the study more broadly: Donor was one of the participants in the Ad26.COV2.S arm of the COV1001 trial.

Overall study results and limits: Breadth and depth estimates from TCRs may understate total T cell responses.

The germline gives CDR1 SEHNR, CDR2 FQNEAQ (reference sequence). Trimming took off 8 bases at V and 2 bases at J, with 10 bases between the two ends. The CDR3 totals 12 residues. The treatment denotes: roughly 20 received Ad26.COV2.S at low or high dose, single or two shots; 5 received placebo; per-sample allocation not given. After the first vaccine or placebo injection, samples were drawn on day 63. Assay used: immunoSEQ multiplex PCR; TCRdb lists only in-frame clones, some missing. Of hundreds of thousands of clones in the sample, about 90% are singletons; the top ten hold approximately 1.5%. The sample holds many counts of this clone. The antigen remains unidentified.

V and J are TRBV7-9 and TRBJ2-7; D is unresolved. The starting material was peripheral blood, obtained in a trial of Ad26.COV2.S vaccine versus placebo. This sequence was found in a person aged 18-60 years who received the Ad26.COV2.S COVID-19 vaccine or a placebo. The CDR3 spells CASGRSTYEQYF. The CDR3 DNA follows: TGTGCCAGCGGCAGGAGTACCTACGAGCAGTACTTC.